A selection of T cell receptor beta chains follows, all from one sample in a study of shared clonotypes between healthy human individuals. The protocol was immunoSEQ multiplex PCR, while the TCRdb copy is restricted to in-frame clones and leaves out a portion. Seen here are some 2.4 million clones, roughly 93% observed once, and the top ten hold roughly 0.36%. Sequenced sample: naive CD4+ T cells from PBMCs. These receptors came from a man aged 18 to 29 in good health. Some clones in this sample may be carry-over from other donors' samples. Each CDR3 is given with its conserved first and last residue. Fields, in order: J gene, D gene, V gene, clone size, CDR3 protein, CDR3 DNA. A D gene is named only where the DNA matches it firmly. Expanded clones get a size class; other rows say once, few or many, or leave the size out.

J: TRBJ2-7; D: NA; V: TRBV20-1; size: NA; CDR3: CSARTLREQYF; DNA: TGCAGTGCCCGCACGCTTCGCGAGCAGTACTTC
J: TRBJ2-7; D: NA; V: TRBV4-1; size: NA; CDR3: CASSRYSPEEQYF; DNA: TGCGCCAGCAGCCGATACTCCCCGGAGGAGCAGTACTTC
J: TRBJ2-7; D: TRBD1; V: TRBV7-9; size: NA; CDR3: CASSFDRGHNEQYF; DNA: TGTGCCAGCAGCTTCGACAGGGGGCACAACGAGCAGTACTTC
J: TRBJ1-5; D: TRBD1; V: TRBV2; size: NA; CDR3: CASSAGTGRDQPQHF; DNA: TGTGCCAGCAGTGCCGGGACAGGGAGGGACCAGCCCCAGCATTTT
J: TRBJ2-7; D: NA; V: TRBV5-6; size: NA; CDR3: CASSLLAVRTPTRQYF; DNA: TGTGCCAGCAGCTTGTTGGCGGTGAGAACTCCTACGAGGCAGTACTTC
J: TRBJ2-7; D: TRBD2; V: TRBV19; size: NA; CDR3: CAWGGFRLRGEQYF; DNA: TGTGCCTGGGGGGGGTTTCGGCTTAGAGGCGAGCAGTACTTC
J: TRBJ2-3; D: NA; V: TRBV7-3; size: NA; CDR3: CASSPERGDTQYF; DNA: TGTGCCAGCAGCCCGGAGAGAGGGGATACGCAGTATTTT
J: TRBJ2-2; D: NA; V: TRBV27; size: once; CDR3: CASSLSGGTGELFF; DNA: TGTGCCAGCAGTTTATCAGGGGGCACCGGGGAGCTGTTTTTT
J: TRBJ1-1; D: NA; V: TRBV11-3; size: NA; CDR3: CASSEELNTEAFF; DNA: TGTGCCAGCAGCGAAGAGTTGAACACTGAAGCTTTCTTT
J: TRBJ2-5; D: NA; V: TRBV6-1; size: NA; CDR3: CASSFGLAQETQYF; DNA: TGTGCCAGCAGCTTTGGACTGGCGCAAGAGACCCAGTACTTC
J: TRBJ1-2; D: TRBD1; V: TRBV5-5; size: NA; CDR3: CASSPRSDRVQYGYTF; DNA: TGTGCCAGCAGCCCCCGGTCTGACAGGGTTCAGTATGGCTACACCTTC
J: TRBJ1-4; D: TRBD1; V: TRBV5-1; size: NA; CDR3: CASSLGGQGNEKLFF; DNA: TGCGCCAGCAGCTTGGGGGGACAGGGGAATGAAAAACTGTTTTTT
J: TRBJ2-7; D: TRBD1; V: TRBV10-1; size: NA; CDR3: CATYPRDRPYEQYF; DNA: TGCGCCACTTATCCCCGGGACAGGCCCTACGAGCAGTACTTC
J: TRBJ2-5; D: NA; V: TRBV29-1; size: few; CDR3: CSVEGQPGTETQYF; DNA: TGCAGCGTTGAAGGACAGCCCGGGACGGAGACCCAGTACTTC
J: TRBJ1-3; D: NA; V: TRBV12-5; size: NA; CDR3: CASALNSGNTIYF; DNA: TGTGCTAGTGCCTTGAACTCTGGAAACACCATATATTTT
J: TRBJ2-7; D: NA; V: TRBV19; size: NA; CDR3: CATMARTSTYEQYF; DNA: TGTGCCACCATGGCACGGACGTCCACCTACGAGCAGTACTTC
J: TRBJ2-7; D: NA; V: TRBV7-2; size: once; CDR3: CASSSQGFDEQYF; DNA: TGTGCCAGCAGCTCTCAGGGGTTTGACGAGCAGTACTTC
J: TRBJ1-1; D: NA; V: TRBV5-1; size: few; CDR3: CASSSATANTEAFF; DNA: TGCGCCAGCAGCTCGGCAACAGCGAACACTGAAGCTTTCTTT
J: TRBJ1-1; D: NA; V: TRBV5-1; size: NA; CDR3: CASSPELSGAREAFF; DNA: TGCGCCAGCAGCCCCGAGCTGTCCGGGGCTCGTGAAGCTTTCTTT
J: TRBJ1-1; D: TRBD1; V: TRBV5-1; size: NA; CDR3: CASSLGGGDRNTEAFF; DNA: TGCGCCAGCAGCTTGGGTGGAGGGGACAGGAACACTGAAGCTTTCTTT
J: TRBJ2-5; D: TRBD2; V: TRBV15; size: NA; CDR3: CATSRMTSGPQETQYF; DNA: TGTGCCACCAGCAGAATGACTAGCGGGCCACAAGAGACCCAGTACTTC
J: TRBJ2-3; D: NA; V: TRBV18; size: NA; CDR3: CASSPPRTSTDTQYF; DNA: TGTGCCAGCTCACCACCGAGGACTAGCACAGATACGCAGTATTTT
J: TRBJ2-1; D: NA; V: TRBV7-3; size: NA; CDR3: CASSLSSANEQFF; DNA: TGTGCCAGCAGCTTATCGTCCGCTAATGAGCAGTTCTTC
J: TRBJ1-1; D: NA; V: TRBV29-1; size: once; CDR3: CSVARQVNTEAFF; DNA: TGCAGCGTTGCGAGGCAGGTGAACACTGAAGCTTTCTTT
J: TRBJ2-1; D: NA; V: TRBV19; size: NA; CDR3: CASSIRHREHINEQFF; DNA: TGTGCCAGTAGTATTCGGCACCGGGAACACATCAATGAGCAGTTCTTC
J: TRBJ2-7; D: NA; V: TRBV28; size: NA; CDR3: CASSRDRYYEQYF; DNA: TGTGCCAGCAGCCGGGACCGTTACTACGAGCAGTACTTC
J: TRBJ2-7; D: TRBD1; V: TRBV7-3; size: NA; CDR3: CASSPTGAGGREQYF; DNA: TGTGCCAGCAGCCCAACCGGGGCAGGGGGCAGGGAGCAGTACTTC
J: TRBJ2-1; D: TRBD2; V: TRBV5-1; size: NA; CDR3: CASSARLAGSYNEQFF; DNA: TGCGCCAGCAGCGCCAGACTAGCAGGATCCTACAATGAGCAGTTCTTC
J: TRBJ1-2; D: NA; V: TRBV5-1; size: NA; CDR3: CASSDPVERLNYGYTF; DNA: TGCGCCAGCAGCGATCCTGTAGAAAGGCTCAACTATGGCTACACCTTC
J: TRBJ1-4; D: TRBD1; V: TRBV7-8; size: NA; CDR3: CASSRTGSANEKLFF; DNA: TGTGCCAGCAGCCGGACAGGGTCAGCTAATGAAAAACTGTTTTTT
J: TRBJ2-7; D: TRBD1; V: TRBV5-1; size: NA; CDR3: CASSRTTGGGYEQYF; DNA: TGCGCCAGCAGCCGTACGACAGGGGGTGGCTACGAGCAGTACTTC
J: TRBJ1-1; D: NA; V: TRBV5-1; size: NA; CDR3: CASSPGHVLNTEAFF; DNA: TGCGCCAGCAGCCCCGGACACGTGCTGAACACTGAAGCTTTCTTT
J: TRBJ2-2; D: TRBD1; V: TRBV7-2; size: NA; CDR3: CASSSGQGRADTGELFF; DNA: TGTGCCAGCAGCTCCGGACAGGGAAGGGCGGACACCGGGGAGCTGTTTTTT
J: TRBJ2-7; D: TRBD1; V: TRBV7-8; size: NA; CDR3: CASSPPGGLDYEQYF; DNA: TGTGCCAGCAGCCCACCAGGGGGCTTGGACTACGAGCAGTACTTC
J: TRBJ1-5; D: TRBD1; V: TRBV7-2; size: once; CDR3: CASSFQGDGSLEPQHF; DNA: TGTGCCAGCAGCTTCCAGGGGGATGGTTCTCTTGAGCCCCAGCATTTT
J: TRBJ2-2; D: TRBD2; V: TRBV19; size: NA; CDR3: CASSIRGVYDTGELFF; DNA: TGTGCCAGTAGTATTCGGGGGGTTTACGACACCGGGGAGCTGTTTTTT
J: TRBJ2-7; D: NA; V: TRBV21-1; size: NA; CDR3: CASSKDPPRDGSYEQYF; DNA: TGTGCCAGCAGCAAAGATCCCCCTCGGGACGGCTCCTACGAGCAGTACTTC
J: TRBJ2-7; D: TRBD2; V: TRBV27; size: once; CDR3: CASSRTSGRIYEQYF; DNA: TGTGCCAGCAGCAGGACTAGCGGGAGGATCTACGAGCAGTACTTC
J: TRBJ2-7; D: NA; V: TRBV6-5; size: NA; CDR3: CASSFNRADYEQYF; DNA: TGTGCCAGCAGTTTCAACCGGGCAGACTACGAGCAGTACTTC
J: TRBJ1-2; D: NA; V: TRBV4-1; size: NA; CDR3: CASSQVPGPIEGYTF; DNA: TGCGCCAGCAGCCAAGTTCCGGGACCTATCGAAGGCTACACCTTC
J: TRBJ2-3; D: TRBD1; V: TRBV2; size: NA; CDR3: CASRESGTGTDTQYF; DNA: TGTGCCAGCAGAGAAAGCGGGACAGGGACAGATACGCAGTATTTT
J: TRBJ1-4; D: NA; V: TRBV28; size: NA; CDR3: CASRGKEVEKLFF; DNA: TGTGCCAGCAGGGGAAAGGAGGTCGAAAAACTGTTTTTT
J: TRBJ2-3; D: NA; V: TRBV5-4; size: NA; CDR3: CASSLVRGTDTQYF; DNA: TGTGCCAGCAGCTTGGTCCGGGGCACAGATACGCAGTATTTT
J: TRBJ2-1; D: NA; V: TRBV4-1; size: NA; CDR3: CASSRSQSHEQFF; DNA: TGCGCCAGCAGCCGCAGCCAAAGCCATGAGCAGTTCTTC
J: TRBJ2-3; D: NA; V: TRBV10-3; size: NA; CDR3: CATFTPDSKTDTQYF; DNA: TGTGCCACGTTTACTCCGGACTCCAAAACAGATACGCAGTATTTT
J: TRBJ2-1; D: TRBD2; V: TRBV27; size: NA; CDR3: CASSPRGTSKFNEQFF; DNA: TGTGCCAGCAGTCCCCGAGGGACTAGTAAGTTCAATGAGCAGTTCTTC
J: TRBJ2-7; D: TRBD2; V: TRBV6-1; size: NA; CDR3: CASSAAGGGYEQYF; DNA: TGTGCCAGCAGTGCAGCGGGAGGTGGGTACGAGCAGTACTTC
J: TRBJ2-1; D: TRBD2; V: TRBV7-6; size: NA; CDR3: CASSLFPSGTLYNEQFF; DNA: TGTGCCAGCAGCTTGTTCCCTAGCGGGACCCTCTACAATGAGCAGTTCTTC
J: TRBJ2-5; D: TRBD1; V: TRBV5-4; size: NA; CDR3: CASSLRQGQQETQYF; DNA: TGTGCCAGCAGCTTAAGACAGGGCCAACAAGAGACCCAGTACTTC
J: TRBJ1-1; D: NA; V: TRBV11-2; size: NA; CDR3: CASSTNTYTEAFF; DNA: TGTGCCAGCAGCACTAACACCTACACTGAAGCTTTCTTT
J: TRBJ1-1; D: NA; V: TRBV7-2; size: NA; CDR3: CASSLEHTNTEAFF; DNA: TGTGCCAGCAGCTTAGAACATACGAACACTGAAGCTTTCTTT
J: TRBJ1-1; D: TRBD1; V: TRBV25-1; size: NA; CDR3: CASSDGGQGRFTEAFF; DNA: TGTGCCAGCAGTGACGGAGGACAGGGGAGGTTCACTGAAGCTTTCTTT
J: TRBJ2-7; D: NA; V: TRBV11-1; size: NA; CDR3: CASSQTAYEQYF; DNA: TGTGCCAGCAGCCAGACAGCTTACGAGCAGTACTTC
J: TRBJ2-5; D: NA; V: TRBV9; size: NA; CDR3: CASSVGEPLGETQYF; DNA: TGTGCCAGCAGCGTAGGGGAACCTCTAGGGGAGACCCAGTACTTC
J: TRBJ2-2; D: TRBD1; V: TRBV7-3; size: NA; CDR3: CASSMTQGAGELFF; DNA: TGTGCCAGCAGCATGACGCAGGGGGCCGGGGAGCTGTTTTTT
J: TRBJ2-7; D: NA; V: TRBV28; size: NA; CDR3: CASSLKVLAEQYF; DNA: TGTGCCAGCTCCCTTAAAGTCCTAGCGGAGCAGTACTTC
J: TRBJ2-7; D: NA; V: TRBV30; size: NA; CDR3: CAWKGSAGYEQYF; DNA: TGTGCCTGGAAAGGTAGCGCAGGATACGAGCAGTACTTC
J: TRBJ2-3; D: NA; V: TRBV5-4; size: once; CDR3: CASSFGNSGDTQYF; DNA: TGTGCCAGCAGCTTTGGGAATTCTGGAGATACGCAGTATTTT
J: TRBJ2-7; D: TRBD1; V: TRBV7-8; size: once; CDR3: CASSQERVFRTGHYEQYF; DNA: TGTGCCAGCAGCCAAGAGAGGGTCTTCAGGACAGGGCACTACGAGCAGTACTTC